This record concerns one T cell receptor (beta chain) sequence. What it binds is not known. The ends lost 0 bases at V and 12 bases at J; junction bases unmatched: 5. Germline V CDR1 and CDR2: SGHDN, FVKESK. The CDR3 runs to 13 residues. TCRdb re-called the reads with MiXCR, one entry per CDR3 protein. There are 300,000 or so distinct CDR3 sequences in the sample; roughly 25% occur only once, and 13% lies in the top ten. This specimen belongs to a study of T cell repertoires in cytomegalovirus infection. This specimen was cultured PBMCs, taken from culture after CMV antigen stimulation. The chain employs TRBV14 and TRBJ2-1; 7 bases agree with TRBD2. The sequence was obtained from a human donor in good health (CMV status not recorded). Some clones in this sample may be carry-over from other donors' samples. The CDR3 spells CASSQDSTSWQFF. CDR3 sequence (DNA): TGTGCCAGCAGCCAAGATTCGACTAGCTGGCAGTTCTTC.